The 14 T cell receptor beta chains in this list originate from one sample, sequenced in a study of shared clonotypes between healthy human individuals. Clones were sequenced by immunoSEQ multiplex PCR, and TCRdb holds only the in-frame ones, with some missing. This table holds roughly 2.6 million clones, roughly 92% found once. The source material was naive CD4+ T cells sorted from blood. The sample's subset: CD45RA+ positively selected. The source of these receptors is a man between 18 and 29 years old in good health.

V is TRBV9 and J is TRBJ2-2; 10 bases are shared with TRBD2. The CDR3 is 18 residues long. Germline V gene sequence: CDR1 SGDLS, CDR2 YYNGEE. With V trimmed by 0 bases and J by 4 bases, 9 bases remained unmatched. The CDR3 nucleotides are TGTGCCAGCAGCGTAGCCCCAGCGGGAGGGCCTATCACCGGGGAGCTGTTTTTT. Translating gives CASSVAPAGGPITGELFF. Supplemented by reference TRBV9 and TRBJ2-2, the full variable domain reads DSGVTQTPKHLITATGQRVTLRCSPRSGDLSVYWYQQSLDQGLQFLIQYYNGEERAKGNILERFSAQQFPDLHSELNLSSLELGDSALYFCASSVAPAGGPITGELFFGEGSRLTVL.

The CDR3, as DNA: TGTGCCAGCCGCAGGGGGACTACCCCCTATGAGCAGTTCTTC. It specifies CASRRGTTPYEQFF. The chain links TRBV6-4 to TRBJ2-1; D might be TRBD1 or TRBD2, each matching 7 bases. This CDR3 has 14 amino acids. With 8 bases removed from V and 8 bases from J, the gap between germline ends came to 19 bases. Germline CDR1 MRHNA, CDR2 SNTAGT.

The chain has TRBV18 and TRBJ2-5; possibly TRBD2 for D (6 bases). Germline V gene lookup returns CDR1 KGHSH and CDR2 LQKENI. The V end lost 3 bases, the J end lost 1 base, and 9 bases lay between the germline ends. This CDR3 spans 14 amino acids. The CDR3 coding sequence is TGTGCCAGCTCACCCCCTAGCGTCCAAGAGACCCAGTACTTC. Its protein is CASSPPSVQETQYF.

The chain carries TRBV11-2 and TRBJ1-5; 8 nucleotides agree with TRBD1. V lost 5 bases, J lost 6 bases, and 6 bases stayed unmatched. The CDR3 length is 14 residues. Germline CDR1 is SGHAT and CDR2 is FQNNGV. The CDR3 here is CASSPGTGSQPQHF. CDR3 in DNA: TGTGCCAGCAGCCCCGGGACAGGCTCTCAGCCCCAGCATTTT. The full variable domain, in which reference TRBV11-2 and TRBJ1-5 provide the parts outside the CDR3, is EAGVAQSPRYKIIEKRQSVAFWCNPISGHATLYWYQQILGQGPKLLIQFQNNGVVDDSQLPKDRFSAERLKGVDSTLKIQPAKLEDSAVYLCASSPGTGSQPQHFGDGTRLSIL.

The chain joins TRBV5-1 to TRBJ2-7; D uncertain. The CDR3 is 15 amino acids. Germline V gene data show CDR1 as SGHRS and CDR2 as YFSETQ. The V gene lost 0 bases and the J gene lost 2 bases, with 12 bases spanning the gap. CDR3 amino acids: CASSLEPLNTYEQYF. The CDR3 DNA is TGCGCCAGCAGCTTGGAGCCCCTAAATACCTACGAGCAGTACTTC.

This chain connects TRBV6-1 to TRBJ1-1; D ambiguous. V lost 7 bases to trimming and J lost 4 bases, with 10 bases between them. CDR3 length equals 12 residues. The germline V gene encodes CDR1 MNHNS and CDR2 SASEGT. The CDR3 bases are TGTGCCAGCATCAGGAGGACCACTGAAGCTTTCTTT. Protein: CASIRRTTEAFF.

The chain uses TRBV29-1 and TRBJ2-4; TRBD1 is a possible D gene (5 bases). Per germline, CDR1 SQVTM and CDR2 ANQGSEA. The CDR3 covers 12 residues. V lost 7 bases, J lost 9 bases, and 16 bases lay in between. The chain's CDR3 is CSAGQGEGIQYF. The CDR3 coding sequence is TGCAGCGCCGGACAAGGGGAAGGCATTCAGTACTTC.

The chain joins TRBV5-1 to TRBJ2-7, with 9 bases lining up with TRBD2. V gave up 0 bases and J gave up 6 bases; unmatched junction bases: 4. Germline CDR1 and CDR2: SGHRS and YFSETQ. CDR3 length equals 14 residues. The CDR3 sequence is CASSLGREGLEQYF. CDR3 nucleotide sequence: TGCGCCAGCAGCTTGGGGCGGGAGGGCCTCGAGCAGTACTTC.

This rearrangement joins TRBV5-1 to TRBJ1-6; TRBD1 matches 9 bases. The junction had 15 bases not matched to a gene; V was cut back by 2 bases and J by 0 bases. This CDR3 has 21 residues. The germline V gene has CDR1 SGHRS and CDR2 YFSETQ. The CDR3 DNA reads as TGCGCCAGCAGCTTTCGACCCGGGACAGGGTCCCCGAGCTCCTATAATTCACCCCTCCACTTT. It translates to CASSFRPGTGSPSSYNSPLHF.

The chain uses TRBV10-1 and TRBJ1-3, with 9 positions matching TRBD1. The CDR3 runs 13 residues. With 6 bases clipped from V and 4 bases from J, the junction kept 1 base outside the gene matches. The germline V gene has CDR1 WNHNN and CDR2 SYGVQD (reference sequence). CDR3 sequence: CASSGTGGNTIYF. The CDR3 coding sequence is TGCGCCAGCAGCGGGACAGGGGGAAACACCATATATTTT.

The chain uses TRBV19 and TRBJ1-2; 7 bases are a match to TRBD1. Germline CDR1 and CDR2: LNHDA and SQIVND (reference sequence). CDR3 size: 15 residues. The trim removed 3 bases at V and 4 bases at J, leaving 8 bases unmatched. For the CDR3, the DNA is TGTGCCAGTAGTATCGGGACAGCTGCTGGCTATGGCTACACCTTC. Its protein product is CASSIGTAAGYGYTF.

The rearrangement joins TRBV11-2 to TRBJ2-1; possibly TRBD2 for D (7 bases). The CDR3 totals 15 residues. The ends were cut back, 6 bases at V and 3 bases at J, with 15 bases in the middle. CDR1 and CDR2 from the germline V gene are SGHAT and FQNNGV. The CDR3 bases are TGTGCCAGCAGAACGGGGGGCAGGATCTACAATGAGCAGTTCTTC. Its translation is CASRTGGRIYNEQFF.

The CDR3 DNA follows: TGTGCCAGCAGTTCACAGGGACTTGCGGACTACGAGCAGTACTTC. Its translation is CASSSQGLADYEQYF. J is TRBJ2-7 and V is TRBV28; possibly TRBD1 or TRBD2 for D (6 bases each). Per the germline V gene, CDR1 is MDHEN and CDR2 is SYDVKM. V was pared by 4 bases and J by 3 bases, with 16 bases between. This CDR3 is built from 15 residues.

This chain connects TRBV4-1 to TRBJ2-2; TRBD2 agrees at 8 bases. The CDR3 has 15 residues. The junction had 6 bases not matched to a gene; V was cut back by 4 bases and J by 5 bases. In germline, CDR1 is MGHRA, CDR2 YSYEKL. The CDR3 DNA reads as TGCGCCAGCAGCCGAGGCGGGGGGCGGACCGGGGAGCTGTTTTTT. Protein sequence: CASSRGGGRTGELFF.